This TCR beta chain is from a study of PD-1 blockade in classical Hodgkin lymphoma (dated by TCRdb to about 2020). Background on the whole study: Nivolumab dosing was 3 mg/kg intravenously every 2 weeks, continuing until either disease progression or unacceptable toxicity. A peripheral blood immune signature of response to PD-1 blockade in classical Hodgkin lymphoma was defined using TCR beta sequencing and CyTOF. Broader findings and caveats from the paper: Lower diversity was seen in patients whose nivolumab began less than 1 year after ASCT, and these patients were left out of later analyses so that immune reconstitution would not confound the results. Among trial patients, those achieving complete response had baseline diversity similar to that of newly diagnosed patients, while diversity was significantly lower in partial responders and progressors. Newly diagnosed patients were reported to have lower baseline TCR diversity than healthy donors, and relapsed/refractory patients were reported to have lower baseline TCR diversity still. The study was limited to a single clinical trial cohort, and causes of repertoire differences, possibly disease activity or prior therapy, remained undefined. By C4D1, a significant rise was seen in CD4+ TCR diversity but not in CD8+ TCR diversity (p=0.0027 vs p=0.16), and the rise was most apparent among complete responders (p=0.02).

As concerns this clone: The antigen it recognizes is unknown. Per-base quality was not reported, and no clone a single base away is much larger than it.

The CDR3 runs 12 residues from the cysteine to the phenylalanine. The CDR3 DNA has 36 bases and is translated from base 1. CDR1 and CDR2 were assigned from the germline V gene as SQVTM and ANQGSEA. V is pared back by 4 bases and J by 2 bases, with 6 bases lying between the germline termini. Genomic DNA was isolated using the Qiagen DNeasy kit from unsorted PBMCs as well as from negatively selected CD4+ and CD8+ fractions. Amplification of TCR beta CDR3 regions was done by immunoSEQ multiplex PCR with primers that anneal to V and J segments. A synthetic immune receptor repertoire was used to minimize amplification bias, and any residual bias was removed computationally once sequencing was done. As for the authors' bioinformatics: Repertoire diversity was quantified as the Shannon entropy index using custom Python scripts. Unsorted, CD4+ and CD8+ repertoires were examined separately, except in combined analyses, for which CD4+ and CD8+ sequences were merged in silico. Clonal expansion was defined as at least a 2-fold frequency increase after treatment relative to C1D1, with a pseudocount of 0.5 for undetected baseline clones. Clones with 0 or 1 copy at C1D1 were defined as singleton clones, while clones with 2 or more copies were defined as non-singleton clones. Clones expanded in unsorted samples were labelled as CD4+, CD8+ or unknown by matching protein sequences in sorted samples from the same patient. Wilcoxon tests were applied to paired samples to test diversity changes from C1D1 to C4D1. The source is immuneACCESS, and TCRdb retained only in-frame sequences with V and J called. Part of the clones is not carried over; for the studies checked, unresolved V genes explain less than half of this, and the remainder is unexplained. V and J calls and clone size are those listed in that table; D and trimming were worked out from the DNA. Within this sample are some 93,000 clones, with roughly 90% of them counted one time only. The ten largest clones add up to over 2.5% of the sample.

The meaning of the sample's time point label: cycle 1 day 1 (C1D1), immediately before nivolumab initiation. Relapse after autologous stem cell transplantation had occurred in all trial patients, and cohorts A, B and C were distinguished by prior brentuximab vedotin exposure. The trial cohort included 50 or so patients with relapsed/refractory classical Hodgkin lymphoma, and each patient had a best overall response of complete response, partial response or progressive disease. In the multi-cohort phase II CheckMate 205 trial, trial patients received single-agent nivolumab. An independent review committee assessed best overall response using the 2007 International Working Group response criteria. Trial PBMCs were obtained immediately prior to nivolumab initiation (C1D1) and on therapy at cycle 2 day 1 and cycle 4 day 1. After peripheral blood was drawn into 8 mL Vacutainer Cell Preparation Tubes, PBMCs were isolated by centrifugation and then cryopreserved.

The input for sequencing was peripheral blood mononuclear cells (PBMCs), taken at baseline. The clonotype comes from a human donor with classical Hodgkin lymphoma. The chain is made from TRBV29-1 and TRBJ1-3; the D gene remains uncertain. The nucleotides read TGCAGCGTTGTTGGAGCTGGAAACACCATATATTTT. The resulting protein is CSVVGAGNTIYF.